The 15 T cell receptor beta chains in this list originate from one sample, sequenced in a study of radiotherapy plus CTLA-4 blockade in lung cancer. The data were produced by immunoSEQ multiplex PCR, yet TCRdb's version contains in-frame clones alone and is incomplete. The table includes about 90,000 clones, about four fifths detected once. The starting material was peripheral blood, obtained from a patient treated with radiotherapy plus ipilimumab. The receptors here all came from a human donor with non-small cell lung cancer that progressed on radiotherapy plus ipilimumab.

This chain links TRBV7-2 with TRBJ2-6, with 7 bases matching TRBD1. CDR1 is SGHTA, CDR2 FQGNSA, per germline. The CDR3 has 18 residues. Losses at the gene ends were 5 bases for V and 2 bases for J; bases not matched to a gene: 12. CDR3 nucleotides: TGTGCCAGCAGCCCGAGGGGGCGGTCCCCCACTGGGGCCAACGTCCTGACTTTC. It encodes CASSPRGRSPTGANVLTF. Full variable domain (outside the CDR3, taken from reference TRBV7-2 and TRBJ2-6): GAGVSQSPSNKVTEKGKDVELRCDPISGHTALYWYRQSLGQGLEFLIYFQGNSAPDKSGLPSDRFSAERTGGSVSTLTIQRTQQEDSAVYLCASSPRGRSPTGANVLTFGAGSRLTVL.

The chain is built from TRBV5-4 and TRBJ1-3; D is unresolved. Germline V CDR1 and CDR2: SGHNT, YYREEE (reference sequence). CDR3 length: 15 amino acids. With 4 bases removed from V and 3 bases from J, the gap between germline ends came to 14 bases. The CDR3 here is CASSPTGDIGNTIYF. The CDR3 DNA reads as TGTGCCAGCAGCCCCACGGGCGATATTGGAAACACCATATATTTT.

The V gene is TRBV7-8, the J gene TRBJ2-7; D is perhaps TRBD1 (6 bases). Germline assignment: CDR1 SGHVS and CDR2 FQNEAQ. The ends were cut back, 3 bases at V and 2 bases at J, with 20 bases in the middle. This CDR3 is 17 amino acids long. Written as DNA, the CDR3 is TGTGCCAGCAGCTTTTTCCAGACGGGACAAGGGGCCTACGAGCAGTACTTC. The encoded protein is CASSFFQTGQGAYEQYF.

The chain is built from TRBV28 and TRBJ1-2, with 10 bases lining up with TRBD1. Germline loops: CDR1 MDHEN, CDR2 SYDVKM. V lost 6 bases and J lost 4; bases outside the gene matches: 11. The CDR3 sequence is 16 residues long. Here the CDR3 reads CASSRPGQGHPYGYTF. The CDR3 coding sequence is TGTGCCAGCAGCAGACCGGGACAGGGGCACCCCTATGGCTACACCTTC.

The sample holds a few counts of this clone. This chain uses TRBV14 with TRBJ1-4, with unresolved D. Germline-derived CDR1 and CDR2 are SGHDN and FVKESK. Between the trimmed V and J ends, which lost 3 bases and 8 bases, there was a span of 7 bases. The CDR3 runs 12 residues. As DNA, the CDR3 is TGTGCCAGCAGCCAGGGATGGGAAAAACTGTTTTTT. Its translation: CASSQGWEKLFF.

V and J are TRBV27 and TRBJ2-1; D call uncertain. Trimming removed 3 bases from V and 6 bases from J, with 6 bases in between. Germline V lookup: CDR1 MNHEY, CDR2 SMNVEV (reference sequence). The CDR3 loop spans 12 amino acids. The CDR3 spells CASSFGGNEQFF. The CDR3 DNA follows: TGTGCCAGCAGTTTTGGTGGCAATGAGCAGTTCTTC.

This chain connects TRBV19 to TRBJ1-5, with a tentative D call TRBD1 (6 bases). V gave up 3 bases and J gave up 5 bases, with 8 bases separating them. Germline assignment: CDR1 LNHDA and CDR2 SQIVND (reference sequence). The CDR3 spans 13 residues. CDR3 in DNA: TGTGCCAGTAGTATTAACAGGGATCAGCCCCAGCATTTT. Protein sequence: CASSINRDQPQHF.

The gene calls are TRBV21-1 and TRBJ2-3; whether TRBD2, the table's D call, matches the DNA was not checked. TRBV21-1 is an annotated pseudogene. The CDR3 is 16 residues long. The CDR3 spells CASSKLALAVTDTQYF. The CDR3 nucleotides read TGTGCCAGCAGCAAATTGGCACTAGCGGTCACAGATACGCAGTATTTT.

CDR3 sequence reads: CASSRGRGVDEQYF. As DNA, the CDR3 is TGTGCCAGCAGTCGGGGCAGGGGAGTTGACGAGCAGTACTTC. The genes are TRBV6-1 and TRBJ2-7, with D possibly being TRBD1 (6 bases). The V and J ends lost 5 bases and 5 bases respectively, with 16 bases between them. This CDR3 contains 14 residues. Per germline, CDR1 MNHNS and CDR2 SASEGT.

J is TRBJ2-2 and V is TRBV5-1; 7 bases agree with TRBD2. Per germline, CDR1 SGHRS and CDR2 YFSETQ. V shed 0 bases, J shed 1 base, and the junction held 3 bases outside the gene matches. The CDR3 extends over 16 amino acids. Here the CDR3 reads CASSLEAGENTGELFF. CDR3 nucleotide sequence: TGCGCCAGCAGCTTGGAGGCGGGGGAGAACACCGGGGAGCTGTTTTTT.

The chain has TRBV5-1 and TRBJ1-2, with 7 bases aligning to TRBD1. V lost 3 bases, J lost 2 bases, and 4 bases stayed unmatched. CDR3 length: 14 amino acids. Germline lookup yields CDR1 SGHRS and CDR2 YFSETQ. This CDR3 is CASSSGQTNYGYTF. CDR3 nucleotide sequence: TGCGCCAGCAGCTCGGGACAGACCAACTATGGCTACACCTTC.

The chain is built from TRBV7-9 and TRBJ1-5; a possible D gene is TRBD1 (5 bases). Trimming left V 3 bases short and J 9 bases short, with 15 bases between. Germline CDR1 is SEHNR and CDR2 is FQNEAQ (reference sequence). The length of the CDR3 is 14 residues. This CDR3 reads CASSFTGAPRPQHF. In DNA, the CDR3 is TGTGCCAGCAGCTTCACAGGCGCCCCAAGGCCCCAGCATTTT. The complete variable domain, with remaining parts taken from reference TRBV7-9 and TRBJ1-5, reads DTGVSQNPRHKITKRGQNVTFRCDPISEHNRLYWYRQTLGQGPEFLTYFQNEAQLEKSRLLSDRFSAERPKGSFSTLEIQRTEQGDSAMYLCASSFTGAPRPQHFGDGTRLSIL.

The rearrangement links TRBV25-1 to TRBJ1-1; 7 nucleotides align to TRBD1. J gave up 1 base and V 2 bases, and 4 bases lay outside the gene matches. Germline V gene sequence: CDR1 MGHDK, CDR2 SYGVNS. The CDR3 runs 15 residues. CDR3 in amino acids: CASSEGGQRNTEAFF. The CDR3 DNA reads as TGTGCCAGCAGTGAAGGGGGACAGAGGAACACTGAAGCTTTCTTT. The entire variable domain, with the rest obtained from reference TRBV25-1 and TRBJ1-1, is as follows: EADIYQTPRYLVIGTGKKITLECSQTMGHDKMYWYQQDPGMELHLIHYSYGVNSTEKGDLSSESTVSRIRTEHFPLTLESARPSHTSQYLCASSEGGQRNTEAFFGQGTRLTVV.

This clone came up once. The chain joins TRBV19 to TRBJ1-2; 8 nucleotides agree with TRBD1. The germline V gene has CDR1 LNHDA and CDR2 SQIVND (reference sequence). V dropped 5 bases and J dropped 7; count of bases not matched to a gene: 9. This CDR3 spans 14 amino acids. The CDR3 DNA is TGTGCCAGTAGTGCTCAGGGGGCGCCCGGTGGCTACACCTTC. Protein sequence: CASSAQGAPGGYTF.

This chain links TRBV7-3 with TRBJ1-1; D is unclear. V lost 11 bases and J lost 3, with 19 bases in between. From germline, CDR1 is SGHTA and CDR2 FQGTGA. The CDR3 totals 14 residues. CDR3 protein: CAGPEEIRDTEAFF. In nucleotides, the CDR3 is TGTGCCGGTCCCGAGGAGATCCGGGACACTGAAGCTTTCTTT.